The 21 T cell receptor beta chains listed next were all sequenced from one sample in a study of blood T cell repertoires in COVID-19. Profiled with immunoSEQ multiplex PCR; TCRdb holds only in-frame clones, not every one. The sample lists 380,000 or so clones; approximately 86% were seen once. Sequencing was carried out using peripheral blood. Receptor source: a woman aged 55-70 years with COVID-19, enrolled during active disease.

The chain uses TRBV30 and TRBJ1-3; a weak D match, TRBD1 (5 bases). There are 13 residues in the CDR3. Germline CDR1 and CDR2: GTSNPN and SVGIG (reference sequence). V lost 0 bases to trimming and J lost 4 bases, with 7 bases between them. The DNA for the CDR3 is TGTGCCTGGAGTGTACAGGACGGAAACACCATATATTTT. Translated: CAWSVQDGNTIYF.

This sequence joins TRBV6-5 and TRBJ1-2, with 7 bases that match TRBD1. J lost 8 bases, V lost 8 bases, and 14 bases had no gene match. This CDR3 is built from 14 residues. Germline V gene lookup returns CDR1 MNHEY and CDR2 SVGAGI. CDR3 sequence (DNA): TGTGCCAGCGGCCCTGGGACAGACTTCTGGGGCTACACCTTC. Protein product: CASGPGTDFWGYTF.

J is TRBJ1-2 and V is TRBV5-1; D unresolved. Germline lookup yields CDR1 SGHRS and CDR2 YFSETQ. The CDR3 extends over 15 amino acids. Trimming pared 0 bases from V and 4 bases from J, leaving 13 bases between. The CDR3 nucleotides are TGCGCCAGCAGCTTGGGGACTGTGTCGACCTATGGCTACACCTTC. As protein: CASSLGTVSTYGYTF.

The gene calls are TRBV7-2 and TRBJ2-7; 10 bases map to TRBD2. The V gene's germline CDR1 is SGHTA and CDR2 FQGNSA. There are 15 residues in the CDR3. V lost 2 bases to trimming and J lost 4 bases; unmatched junction nucleotides: 5. The CDR3 protein is CASSLSAAGGYEQYF. The CDR3 DNA sequence: TGTGCCAGCAGCTTAAGCGCAGCGGGGGGGTACGAGCAGTACTTC.

The chain recombines TRBV18 with TRBJ2-7; the D gene is possibly TRBD2 (5 bases). The CDR3 length is 14 residues. In germline, CDR1 is KGHSH, CDR2 LQKENI. V was trimmed by 1 base and J by 6 bases, leaving 13 bases between them. DNA of the CDR3: TGTGCCAGCTCACCACGTTCGGGCCGGGGCGAGCAGTACTTC. Translation gives CASSPRSGRGEQYF.

The rearrangement links TRBV14 to TRBJ2-3; 10 bases match TRBD2. The CDR3 is 14 residues long. The trim removed 6 bases at V and 3 bases at J, leaving 3 bases unmatched. Germline V gene data show CDR1 as SGHDN and CDR2 as FVKESK. CDR3 region: CASSASGGTDTQYF. In DNA form, the CDR3 reads TGTGCCAGCAGTGCTAGCGGGGGTACAGATACGCAGTATTTT.

This chain links TRBV7-6 with TRBJ2-5; D is possibly TRBD2 (5 bases). V lost 2 bases and J lost 5, with 12 bases in between. Germline-derived CDR1 and CDR2 are SGHVS and FNYEAQ. The CDR3 spans 14 residues. CDR3 DNA: TGTGCCAGCAGCTTACTCGGACTCCGGGAGACCCAGTACTTC. This codes for CASSLLGLRETQYF.

This rearrangement joins TRBV27 to TRBJ2-1, with D possibly TRBD2 on 5 matching bases. Looked up from germline, CDR1 is MNHEY and CDR2 is SMNVEV (reference sequence). The CDR3 consists of 16 residues. Trimming took 5 bases from V and 7 from J, leaving 21 bases between them. The CDR3 is CASSLPLAGDLNEQFF. CDR3 coding DNA: TGTGCCAGCAGTCTTCCCCTAGCAGGCGATTTGAATGAGCAGTTCTTC.

The chain is built from TRBV11-2 and TRBJ1-3, with 9 bases identical to TRBD1. Germline loops: CDR1 SGHAT, CDR2 FQNNGV. This CDR3 has 15 residues. V shed 5 bases, J shed 4 bases, and the junction held 6 bases outside the gene matches. CDR3 residues: CASSLWTGAGNTIYF. For the CDR3, the DNA is TGTGCCAGCAGCCTCTGGACAGGGGCAGGAAACACCATATATTTT.

The chain combines TRBV18 with TRBJ1-1; no definite D call. V dropped 6 bases and J dropped 4 bases, with 18 bases sitting between them. CDR3 length: 15 amino acids. Germline V lookup: CDR1 KGHSH, CDR2 LQKENI. CDR3 nucleotides: TGTGCCAGCTCCCCCCAGGAATTGCGGGGCACTGAAGCTTTCTTT. The encoded protein is CASSPQELRGTEAFF. The full variable domain, its missing parts supplied by reference TRBV18 and TRBJ1-1, is NAGVMQNPRHLVRRRGQEARLRCSPMKGHSHVYWYRQLPEEGLKFMVYLQKENIIDESGMPKERFSAEFPKEGPSILRIQQVVRGDSAAYFCASSPQELRGTEAFFGQGTRLTVV.

This clone was counted a single time. The V gene is TRBV6-2 or TRBV6-3, the J gene TRBJ2-5; 9 bases fit TRBD1. The germline gives CDR1 MNHEY, CDR2 SVGEGT. The ends lost 0 bases at V and 5 bases at J; junction bases unmatched: 10. The CDR3 totals 17 residues. This CDR3 is CASSYSAGTGSRETQYF. The CDR3 coding sequence is TGTGCCAGCAGTTACTCGGCCGGGACAGGGAGTCGGGAGACCCAGTACTTC.

The chain uses TRBV18 and TRBJ1-5; maybe TRBD1 (5 bases). Germline values: CDR1 KGHSH, CDR2 LQKENI. There are 15 residues in the CDR3. Trimming shortened V by 2 bases and J by 1 base, and 9 bases separated the two germline ends. The CDR3 bases are TGTGCCAGCTCACCATCGACAGTCAGCAATCAGCCCCAGCATTTT. Its translation is CASSPSTVSNQPQHF.

This clone was observed a handful of times. The CDR3 DNA reads as TGTGCCAGCAGCGACCCTGACAGGGGGAACACTGAAGCTTTCTTT. Protein: CASSDPDRGNTEAFF. The chain combines TRBV9 with TRBJ1-1; 8 bases agree with TRBD1. V trimming: 3 bases; J trimming: 1 base; junction bases outside the gene matches: 5. The germline V gene encodes CDR1 SGDLS and CDR2 YYNGEE. This CDR3 contains 15 residues.

The J gene is TRBJ2-7, the V gene TRBV19; 7 bases agree with TRBD1. V lost 4 bases to trimming and J lost 0 bases; unmatched junction nucleotides: 6. The CDR3 is made up of 15 amino acids. Germline CDR1 is LNHDA and CDR2 is SQIVND (reference sequence). Here the CDR3 reads CASSNGRQGSYEQYF. As DNA, the CDR3 is TGTGCCAGTAGTAACGGAAGACAGGGCTCCTACGAGCAGTACTTC.

This chain links TRBV5-4 with TRBJ2-7; D might be TRBD2 (6 bases). The CDR3 totals 13 residues. From germline, CDR1 is SGHNT and CDR2 YYREEE (reference sequence). Trimming stripped 2 bases from V and 5 bases from J, with 11 bases between. The CDR3 DNA follows: TGTGCCAGCAGCTTCGGTGGAGGGGACGAGCAGTACTTC. It is translated as CASSFGGGDEQYF.

The chain carries TRBV19 and TRBJ1-1, with 10 bases fitting TRBD1. This CDR3 contains 15 residues. The J segment lost 4 bases and the V segment lost 7 bases, leaving 9 bases of the junction unmatched. The germline V gene has CDR1 LNHDA and CDR2 SQIVND (reference sequence). DNA for the CDR3: TGTGCCAGTATTCCGACAGGGGGCCCGACCACTGAAGCTTTCTTT. It codes for CASIPTGGPTTEAFF.

V and J are TRBV6-5 and TRBJ1-2; D gene uncertain. CDR1 MNHEY and CDR2 SVGAGI come from the germline V gene. The CDR3 sequence is 13 residues long. The germline V and J ends were trimmed by 2 bases and 4 bases, with 8 bases remaining between them. In DNA, the CDR3 is TGTGCCAGCAGTTACGATCCGGGCTATGGCTACACCTTC. It translates to CASSYDPGYGYTF.

The J gene is TRBJ2-7, the V gene TRBV7-9; a weak D match, TRBD2 (5 bases). Per the germline V gene, CDR1 is SEHNR and CDR2 is FQNEAQ (reference sequence). V lost 4 bases and J 1 base, leaving 11 bases between the germline ends. The CDR3 loop spans 14 amino acids. CDR3 region: CASSSTAVSYEQYF. Here the CDR3 DNA reads TGTGCCAGCAGCTCCACAGCGGTTTCCTACGAGCAGTACTTC.

V usage is TRBV6-2 or TRBV6-3 and J usage is TRBJ1-1; 7 bases match TRBD1. Germline V CDR1 and CDR2: MNHEY, SVGEGT. Trimming cost V 5 bases and J 9 bases; bases outside gene matches: 21. This CDR3 comprises 17 residues. The CDR3 protein is CASSPLGDRGSQKKAFF. The DNA for the CDR3 is TGTGCCAGCAGTCCCCTGGGGGACAGAGGGTCCCAAAAAAAAGCTTTCTTT.

J is TRBJ2-2 and V is TRBV19; TRBD2 agrees at 12 bases. There are 17 residues in the CDR3. J was trimmed by 1 base and V by 5 bases; bases with no gene match: 5. Germline loops: CDR1 LNHDA, CDR2 SQIVND (reference sequence). The DNA of the CDR3 is TGTGCCAGTAGTTCCCCGACTAGCGGGGGGAACACCGGGGAGCTGTTTTTT. Its translation: CASSSPTSGGNTGELFF.

The chain recombines TRBV2 with TRBJ2-4; D may be TRBD1 (5 bases). Germline values: CDR1 SNHLY, CDR2 FYNNEI. V lost 3 bases and J 0 bases, leaving 6 bases between the germline ends. The CDR3 contains 14 residues. CDR3 sequence reads: CASSETEAKNIQYF. The CDR3, as DNA: TGTGCCAGCAGTGAGACAGAAGCCAAAAACATTCAGTACTTC.